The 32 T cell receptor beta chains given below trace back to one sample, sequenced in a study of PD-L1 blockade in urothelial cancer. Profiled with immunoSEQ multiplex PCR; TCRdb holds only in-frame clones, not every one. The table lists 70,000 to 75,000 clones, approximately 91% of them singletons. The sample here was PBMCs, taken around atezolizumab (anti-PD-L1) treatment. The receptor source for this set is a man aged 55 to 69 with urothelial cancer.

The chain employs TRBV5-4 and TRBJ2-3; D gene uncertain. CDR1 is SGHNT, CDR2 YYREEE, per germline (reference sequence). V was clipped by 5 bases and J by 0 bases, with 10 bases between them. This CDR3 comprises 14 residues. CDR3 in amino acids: CASRIRTSTDTQYF. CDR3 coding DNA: TGTGCCAGCAGAATAAGAACTAGCACAGATACGCAGTATTTT.

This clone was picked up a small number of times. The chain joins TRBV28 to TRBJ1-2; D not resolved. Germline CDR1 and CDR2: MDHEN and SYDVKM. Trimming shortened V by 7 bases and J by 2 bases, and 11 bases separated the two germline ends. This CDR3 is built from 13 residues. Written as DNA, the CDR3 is TGTGCCAGCAAAGATTCAGCGAACTATGGCTACACCTTC. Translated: CASKDSANYGYTF.

The CDR3 loop reads CASSGHNYGYTF. The CDR3 nucleotides read TGTGCCAGCAGCGGTCATAACTATGGCTACACCTTC. The gene calls are TRBV9 and TRBJ1-2; D is unresolved. The CDR3 consists of 12 residues. Per germline, CDR1 SGDLS and CDR2 YYNGEE. The V gene lost 3 bases and the J gene lost 1 base, with 4 bases spanning the gap.

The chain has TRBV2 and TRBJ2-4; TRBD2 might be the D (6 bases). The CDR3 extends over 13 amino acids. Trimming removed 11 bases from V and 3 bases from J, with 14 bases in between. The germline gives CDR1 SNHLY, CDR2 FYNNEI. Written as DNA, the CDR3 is TGTGCCTGGAGGGTAGAAGGCAAAAACATTCAGTACTTC. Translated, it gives CAWRVEGKNIQYF.

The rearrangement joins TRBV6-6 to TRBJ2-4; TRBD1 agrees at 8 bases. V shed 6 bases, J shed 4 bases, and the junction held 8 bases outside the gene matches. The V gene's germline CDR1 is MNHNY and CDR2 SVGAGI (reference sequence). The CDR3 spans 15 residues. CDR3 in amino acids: CASSRGGQEKNIQYF. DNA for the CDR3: TGTGCCAGCAGCCGTGGGGGACAGGAGAAAAACATTCAGTACTTC.

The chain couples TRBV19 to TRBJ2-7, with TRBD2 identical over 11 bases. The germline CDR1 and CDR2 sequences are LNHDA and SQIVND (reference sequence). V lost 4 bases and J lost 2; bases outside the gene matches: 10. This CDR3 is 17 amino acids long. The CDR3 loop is CASSRLAGGPNAYEQYF. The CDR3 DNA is TGTGCCAGTAGTAGGTTAGCGGGAGGGCCGAATGCCTACGAGCAGTACTTC. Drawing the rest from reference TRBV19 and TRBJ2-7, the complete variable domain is DGGITQSPKYLFRKEGQNVTLSCEQNLNHDAMYWYRQDPGQGLRLIYYSQIVNDFQKGDIAEGYSVSREKKESFPLTVTSAQKNPTAFYLCASSRLAGGPNAYEQYFGPGTRLTVT.

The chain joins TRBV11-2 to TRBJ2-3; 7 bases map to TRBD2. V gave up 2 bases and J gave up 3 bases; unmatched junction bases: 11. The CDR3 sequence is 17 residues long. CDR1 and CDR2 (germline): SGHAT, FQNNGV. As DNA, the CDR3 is TGTGCCAGCAGCTTAATTGTCCCAGGGAGGGAGACAGATACGCAGTATTTT. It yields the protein CASSLIVPGRETDTQYF.

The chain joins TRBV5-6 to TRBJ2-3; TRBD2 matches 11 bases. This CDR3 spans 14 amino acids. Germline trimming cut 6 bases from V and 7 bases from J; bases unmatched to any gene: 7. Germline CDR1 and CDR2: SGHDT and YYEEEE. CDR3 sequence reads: CASIGTSGPYTQYF. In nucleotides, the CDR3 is TGTGCCAGCATCGGGACTAGCGGCCCTTATACGCAGTATTTT.

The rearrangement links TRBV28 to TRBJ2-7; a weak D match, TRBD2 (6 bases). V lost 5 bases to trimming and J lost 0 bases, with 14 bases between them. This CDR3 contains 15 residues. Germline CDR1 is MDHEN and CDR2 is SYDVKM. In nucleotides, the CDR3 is TGTGCCAGCAGTGTAGGCGGGGCCTCCTCCTACGAGCAGTACTTC. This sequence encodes CASSVGGASSYEQYF.

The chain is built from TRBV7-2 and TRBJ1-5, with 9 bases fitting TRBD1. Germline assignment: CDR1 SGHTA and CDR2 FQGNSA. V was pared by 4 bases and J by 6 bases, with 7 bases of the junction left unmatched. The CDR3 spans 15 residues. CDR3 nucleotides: TGTGCCAGCAGCTCAAGGACAGGGGAAGGTCAGCCCCAGCATTTT. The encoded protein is CASSSRTGEGQPQHF.

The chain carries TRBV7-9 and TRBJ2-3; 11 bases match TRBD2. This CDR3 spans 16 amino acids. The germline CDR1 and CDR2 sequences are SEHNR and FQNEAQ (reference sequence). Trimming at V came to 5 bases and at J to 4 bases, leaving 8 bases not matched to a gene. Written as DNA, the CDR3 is TGTGCCAGCAGCCAGAGTAGCGGGGGGGCCTCAGATACGCAGTATTTT. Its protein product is CASSQSSGGASDTQYF.

DNA for the CDR3: TGTGCCAGCAGTCCTGACAGGGTCATCTATGGCTACACCTTC. Amino acid sequence: CASSPDRVIYGYTF. This chain links TRBV6-5 with TRBJ1-2; 7 bases are a match to TRBD1. V gave up 5 bases and J gave up 4 bases; unmatched junction bases: 7. The CDR3 totals 14 residues. Germline-derived CDR1 and CDR2 are MNHEY and SVGAGI.

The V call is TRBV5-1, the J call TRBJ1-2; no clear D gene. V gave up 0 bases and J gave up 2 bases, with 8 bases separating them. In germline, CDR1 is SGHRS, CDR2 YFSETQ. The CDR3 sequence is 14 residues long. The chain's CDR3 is CASSLAEGNYGYTF. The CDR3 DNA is TGCGCCAGCAGCTTGGCCGAGGGAAACTATGGCTACACCTTC. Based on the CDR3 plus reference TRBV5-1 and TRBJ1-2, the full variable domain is KAGVTQTPRYLIKTRGQQVTLSCSPISGHRSVSWYQQTPGQGLQFLFEYFSETQRNKGNFPGRFSGRQFSNSRSEMNVSTLELGDSALYLCASSLAEGNYGYTFGSGTRLTVV.

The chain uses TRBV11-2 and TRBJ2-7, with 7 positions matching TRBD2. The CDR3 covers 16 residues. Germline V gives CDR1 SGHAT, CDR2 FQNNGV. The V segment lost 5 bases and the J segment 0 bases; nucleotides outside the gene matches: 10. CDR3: CASSPLTGTTSYEQYF. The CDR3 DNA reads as TGTGCCAGCAGCCCGCTAACCGGGACTACCTCCTACGAGCAGTACTTC.

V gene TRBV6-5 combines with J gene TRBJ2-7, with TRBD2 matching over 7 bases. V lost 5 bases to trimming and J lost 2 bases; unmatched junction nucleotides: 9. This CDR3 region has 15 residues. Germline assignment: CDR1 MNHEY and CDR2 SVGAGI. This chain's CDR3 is CASSPSTSVAYEQYF. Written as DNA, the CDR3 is TGTGCCAGCAGTCCATCCACTAGCGTTGCCTACGAGCAGTACTTC.

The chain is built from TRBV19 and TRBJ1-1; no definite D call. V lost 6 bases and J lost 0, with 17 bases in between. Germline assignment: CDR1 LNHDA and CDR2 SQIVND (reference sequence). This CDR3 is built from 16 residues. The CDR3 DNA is TGTGCCAGTAGAAGCCCCCACAGAGCTTTGAACACTGAAGCTTTCTTT. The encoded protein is CASRSPHRALNTEAFF.

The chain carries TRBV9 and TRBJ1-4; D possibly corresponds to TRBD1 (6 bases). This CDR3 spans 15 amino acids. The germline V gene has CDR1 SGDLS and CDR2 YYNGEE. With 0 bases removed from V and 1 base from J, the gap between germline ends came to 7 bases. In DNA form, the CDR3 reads TGTGCCAGCAGCGTAGGCAGGGGAACTAATGAAAAACTGTTTTTT. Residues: CASSVGRGTNEKLFF.

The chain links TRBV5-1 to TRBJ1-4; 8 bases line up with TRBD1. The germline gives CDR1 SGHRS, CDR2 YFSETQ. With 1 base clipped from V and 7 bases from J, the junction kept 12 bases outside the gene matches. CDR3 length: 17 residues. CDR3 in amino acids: CASSLYGQGLMSEKLFF. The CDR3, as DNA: TGCGCCAGCAGCTTGTATGGACAGGGTTTGATGAGTGAAAAACTGTTTTTT.

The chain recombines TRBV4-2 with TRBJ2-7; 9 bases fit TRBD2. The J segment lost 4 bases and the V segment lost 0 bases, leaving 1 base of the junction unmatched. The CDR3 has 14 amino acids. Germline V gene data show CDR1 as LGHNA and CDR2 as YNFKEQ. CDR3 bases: TGTGCCAGCAGCCAAGAGACTAGCGGTTACGAGCAGTACTTC. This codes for CASSQETSGYEQYF.

The DNA for the CDR3 is TGTGCCAGTAGTGACGGACAGGCAACTAATGAAAAACTGTTTTTT. Its translation is CASSDGQATNEKLFF. V is TRBV19 and J is TRBJ1-4; TRBD1 matches at 7 bases. Germline lookup yields CDR1 LNHDA and CDR2 SQIVND (reference sequence). The CDR3 totals 15 residues. The trim removed 5 bases at V and 0 bases at J, leaving 3 bases unmatched. The whole variable domain, filled in from reference TRBV19 and TRBJ1-4, reads DGGITQSPKYLFRKEGQNVTLSCEQNLNHDAMYWYRQDPGQGLRLIYYSQIVNDFQKGDIAEGYSVSREKKESFPLTVTSAQKNPTAFYLCASSDGQATNEKLFFGSGTQLSVL.

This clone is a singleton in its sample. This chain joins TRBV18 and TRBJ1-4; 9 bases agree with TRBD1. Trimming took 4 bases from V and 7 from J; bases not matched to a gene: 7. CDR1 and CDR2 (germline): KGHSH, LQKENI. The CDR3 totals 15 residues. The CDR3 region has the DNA TGTGCCAGCTCACAACGGACAGGGGAGGGTGAAAAACTGTTTTTT. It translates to CASSQRTGEGEKLFF.

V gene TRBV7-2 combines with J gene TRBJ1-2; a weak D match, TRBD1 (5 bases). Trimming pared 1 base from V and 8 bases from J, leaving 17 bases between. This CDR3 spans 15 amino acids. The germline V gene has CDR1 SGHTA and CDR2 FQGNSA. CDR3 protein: CASSLEKRGAGGYTF. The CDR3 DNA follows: TGTGCCAGCAGCTTAGAGAAGAGGGGCGCGGGAGGCTACACCTTC.

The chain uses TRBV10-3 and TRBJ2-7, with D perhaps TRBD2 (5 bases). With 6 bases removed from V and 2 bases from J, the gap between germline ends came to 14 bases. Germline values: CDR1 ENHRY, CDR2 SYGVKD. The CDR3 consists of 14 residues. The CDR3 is CAISGSREPYEQYF. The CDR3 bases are TGTGCCATCAGCGGATCCCGGGAACCCTACGAGCAGTACTTC.

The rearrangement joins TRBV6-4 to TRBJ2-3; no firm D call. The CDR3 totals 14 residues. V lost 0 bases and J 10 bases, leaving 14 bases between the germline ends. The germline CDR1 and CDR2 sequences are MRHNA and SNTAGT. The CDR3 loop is CASSDSGLTEAQYF. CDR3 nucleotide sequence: TGTGCCAGCAGTGACTCAGGCCTTACAGAAGCGCAGTATTTT.

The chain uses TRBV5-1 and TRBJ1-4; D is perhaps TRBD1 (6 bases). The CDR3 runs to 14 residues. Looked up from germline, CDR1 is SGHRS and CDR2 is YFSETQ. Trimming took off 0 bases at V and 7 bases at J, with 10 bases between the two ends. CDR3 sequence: CASSLARGREKLFF. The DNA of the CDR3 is TGCGCCAGCAGCTTGGCCAGGGGTCGTGAAAAACTGTTTTTT.

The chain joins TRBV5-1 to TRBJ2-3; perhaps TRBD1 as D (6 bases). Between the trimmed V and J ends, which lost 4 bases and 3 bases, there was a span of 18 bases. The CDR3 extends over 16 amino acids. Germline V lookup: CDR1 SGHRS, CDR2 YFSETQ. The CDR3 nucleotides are TGCGCCAGCAGCATCCAGGGACAAGGAGGTACAGATACGCAGTATTTT. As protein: CASSIQGQGGTDTQYF.

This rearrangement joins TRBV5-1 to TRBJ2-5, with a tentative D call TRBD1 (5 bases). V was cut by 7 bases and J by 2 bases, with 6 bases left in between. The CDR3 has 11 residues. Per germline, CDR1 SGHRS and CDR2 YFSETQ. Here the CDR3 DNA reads TGCGCCAGCGCAGGGCAAGAGACCCAGTACTTC. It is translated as CASAGQETQYF.

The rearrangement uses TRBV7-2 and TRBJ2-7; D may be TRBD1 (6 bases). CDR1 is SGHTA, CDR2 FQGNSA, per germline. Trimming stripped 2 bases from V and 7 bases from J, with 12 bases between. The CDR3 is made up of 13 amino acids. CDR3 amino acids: CASSLQGSGEQYF. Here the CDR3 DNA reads TGTGCCAGCAGCTTACAGGGGTCGGGGGAGCAGTACTTC.

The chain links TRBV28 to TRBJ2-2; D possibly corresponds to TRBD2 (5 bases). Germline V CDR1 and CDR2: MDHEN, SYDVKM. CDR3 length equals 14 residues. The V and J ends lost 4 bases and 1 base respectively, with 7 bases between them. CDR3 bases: TGTGCCAGCAGTTCAGCGGAGAACACCGGGGAGCTGTTTTTT. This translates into CASSSAENTGELFF.

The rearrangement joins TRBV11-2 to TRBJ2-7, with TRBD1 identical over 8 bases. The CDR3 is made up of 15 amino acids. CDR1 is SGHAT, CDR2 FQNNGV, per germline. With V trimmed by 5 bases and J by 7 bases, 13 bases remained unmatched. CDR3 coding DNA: TGTGCCAGCAGCCCAGGGACAGGACTAATGTGGGAGCAGTACTTC. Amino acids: CASSPGTGLMWEQYF.

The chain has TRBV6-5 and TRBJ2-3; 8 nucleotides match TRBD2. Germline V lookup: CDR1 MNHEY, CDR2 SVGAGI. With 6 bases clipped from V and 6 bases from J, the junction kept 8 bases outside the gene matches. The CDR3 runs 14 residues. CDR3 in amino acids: CASRTAGAGDTQYF. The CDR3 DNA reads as TGTGCCAGCAGGACAGCGGGAGCAGGGGATACGCAGTATTTT.

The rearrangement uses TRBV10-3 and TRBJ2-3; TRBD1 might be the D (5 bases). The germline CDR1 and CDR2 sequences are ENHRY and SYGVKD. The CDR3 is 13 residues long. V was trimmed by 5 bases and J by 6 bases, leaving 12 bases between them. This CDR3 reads CAISQGTRDTQYF. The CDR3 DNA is TGTGCCATCAGTCAGGGAACCCGGGATACGCAGTATTTT.